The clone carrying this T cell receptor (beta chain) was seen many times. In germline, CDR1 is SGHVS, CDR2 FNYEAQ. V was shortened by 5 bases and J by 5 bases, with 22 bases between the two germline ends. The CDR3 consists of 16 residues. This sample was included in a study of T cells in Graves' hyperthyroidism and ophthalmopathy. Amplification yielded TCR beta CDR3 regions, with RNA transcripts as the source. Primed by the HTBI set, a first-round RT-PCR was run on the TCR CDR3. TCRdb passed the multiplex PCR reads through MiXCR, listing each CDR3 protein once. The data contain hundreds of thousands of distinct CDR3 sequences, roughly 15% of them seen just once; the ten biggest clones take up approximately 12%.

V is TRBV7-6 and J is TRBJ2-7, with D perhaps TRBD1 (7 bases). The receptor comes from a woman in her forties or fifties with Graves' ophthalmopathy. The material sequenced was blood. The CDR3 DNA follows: TGTGCCAGCAGCCCCGGGACAGCGGGCAAAGGGAACGAGCAGTACTTC. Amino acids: CASSPGTAGKGNEQYF. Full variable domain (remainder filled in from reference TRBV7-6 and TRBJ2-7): GAGVSQSPRYKVTKRGQDVALRCDPISGHVSLYWYRQALGQGPEFLTYFNYEAQQDKSGLPNDRFSAERPEGSISTLTIQRTEQRDSAMYRCASSPGTAGKGNEQYFGPGTRLTVT.